Below are 31 T cell receptor beta chains sequenced from a single sample in a study of post-analysis software for immune sequencing data (dated by TCRdb to about 2015). The antigens of these receptors remain unknown. The research as a whole found: Patients showed significantly higher frequencies than controls for several TRBV segments, among them TRBV5-6, TRBV5-1 and TRBV20-1.

The library was generated by PCR. For sequencing, an Illumina HiSeq 2500 was employed. Unique molecular identifiers were incorporated into TCR beta cDNA libraries to reduce PCR and sequencing biases. Through fastp at Q25 and MiXCR, TCRdb rebuilt clones from the public reads, retaining in-frame beta chains. All rows with the same CDR3 protein become a single entry with the most common DNA and genes. For this sample there are 450,000 to 650,000 distinct CDR3 sequences; roughly 40% appear just once. The ten largest account for around 1.7% of the sample. Sequencing was carried out using blood. The receptors were gathered from a girl under 18 with multiple sclerosis.

The chain recombines TRBV20-1 with TRBJ2-7, with TRBD1 matching 10 bases. The germline CDR1 and CDR2 sequences are DFQATT and SNEGSKA (reference sequence). Trimming removed 0 bases from V and 4 bases from J; junction bases left unmatched: 6. The length of the CDR3 is 15 residues. The CDR3 reads CSARDPGQGSYEQYF. As DNA, the CDR3 is TGCAGTGCTAGAGATCCGGGACAGGGGTCATACGAGCAGTACTTC.

CDR3 nucleotides: TGCAGTGCTAGGGCGGGGAGGAGCGGCAATCAGCCCCAGCATTTT. It translates to CSARAGRSGNQPQHF. The chain recombines TRBV20-1 with TRBJ1-5; no clear D gene. This CDR3 contains 15 residues. The germline CDR1 and CDR2 sequences are DFQATT and SNEGSKA (reference sequence). V shed 3 bases and J shed 2 bases, with 14 bases lying between them.

Note on this clonotype: Germline is not matched at one junction end, which may reflect a read error. This rearrangement joins TRBV11-1 to TRBJ2-5; D call uncertain. The CDR3 has 13 residues. The V gene's germline CDR1 is SGHAT and CDR2 FQDESV (reference sequence). This chain's CDR3 is CASSLFGEEAQYF. The CDR3 DNA is TGTGCCAGCAGCTTGTTCGGCGAAGAGGCCCAGTACTTC.

The V gene is TRBV5-1, the J gene TRBJ2-6; no definite D call. V dropped 0 bases and J dropped 4 bases, with 8 bases sitting between them. Germline CDR1 is SGHRS and CDR2 is YFSETQ. This CDR3 contains 15 residues. The chain's CDR3 is CASSLGHPGANVLTF. The CDR3 nucleotides read TGCGCCAGCAGCTTGGGGCATCCGGGGGCCAACGTCCTGACTTTC.

CDR3 amino acids: CASNPGTDETQYF. The CDR3 DNA sequence: TGTGCCAGCAACCCAGGGACGGACGAGACCCAGTACTTC. The V call is TRBV12-3 or TRBV12-4, the J call TRBJ2-5; TRBD1 or TRBD2 may be the D gene (5 bases each). The CDR3 spans 13 residues. Deletions cut 7 bases from V and 5 bases from J, with 14 bases between.

A remark on this clonotype: Germline and junction disagree at one end, which may indicate a read error. This chain joins TRBV7-2 and TRBJ2-1, with TRBD1 matching 7 bases. This CDR3 is 15 amino acids long. Germline CDR1 reads SGHTA; CDR2 reads FQGNSA. The CDR3 region is CASSSRQGAYNERFF. The DNA for the CDR3 is TGTGCCAGCAGTTCAAGACAGGGCGCCTACAATGAGCGGTTCTTC.

This clonotype was detected only a few times. The chain recombines TRBV11-3 with TRBJ2-1, with 9 nucleotides matching TRBD2. The germline V gene has CDR1 SGHNT and CDR2 YENEEA. The trim removed 6 bases at V and 6 bases at J, leaving 9 bases unmatched. The CDR3 sequence is 15 residues long. The CDR3 reads CASSFLAGVFNEQFF. The CDR3 DNA follows: TGTGCCAGCAGTTTTTTAGCGGGAGTGTTCAATGAGCAGTTCTTC. Full variable domain (remainder filled in from reference TRBV11-3 and TRBJ2-1): EAGVVQSPRYKIIEKKQPVAFWCNPISGHNTLYWYLQNLGQGPELLIRYENEEAVDDSQLPKDRFSAERLKGVDSTLKIQPAELGDSAVYLCASSFLAGVFNEQFFGPGTRLTVL.

J is TRBJ2-3 and V is TRBV5-1, with D tentatively TRBD2 (5 bases). V lost 3 bases to trimming and J lost 4 bases, with 15 bases between them. This CDR3 has 15 amino acids. CDR1 is SGHRS and CDR2 is YFSETQ in the germline V gene. CDR3 nucleotides: TGCGCCAGCAGCTCGTTTATAATCGGGGCAGATACGCAGTATTTT. This codes for CASSSFIIGADTQYF.

V is TRBV20-1 and J is TRBJ2-5, with 9 bases matching TRBD1. V lost 3 bases to trimming and J lost 7 bases; unmatched junction nucleotides: 9. Germline V gene data show CDR1 as DFQATT and CDR2 as SNEGSKA (reference sequence). The CDR3 totals 14 residues. As DNA, the CDR3 is TGCAGTGCTAGGGAACAGGGGGCGCGTCGGACCCAGTACTTC. Amino acid sequence: CSAREQGARRTQYF.

The rearrangement joins TRBV6-1 to TRBJ2-3; D ambiguous. The CDR3 is 18 amino acids. V lost 5 bases and J lost 0, with 21 bases in between. Germline CDR1 MNHNS, CDR2 SASEGT. As DNA, the CDR3 is TGTGCCAGCAGTCCCGCGGACCGTTTTATTACTAGCACAGATACGCAGTATTTT. Translation gives CASSPADRFITSTDTQYF.

The rearrangement joins TRBV12-3 or TRBV12-4 to TRBJ2-1; the match to TRBD1 covers 7 bases. The CDR3 runs 16 residues. The trim removed 5 bases at V and 0 bases at J, leaving 7 bases unmatched. The DNA for the CDR3 is TGTGCCAGCAGTCCTCAGACAGGGCGCTCCTACAATGAGCAGTTCTTC. The encoded protein is CASSPQTGRSYNEQFF.

This clonotype appeared a single time. The rearrangement links TRBV6-1 to TRBJ1-2; 10 bases are a match to TRBD1. Germline CDR1 and CDR2: MNHNS and SASEGT. This CDR3 comprises 16 residues. With V trimmed by 8 bases and J by 4 bases, 13 bases remained unmatched. The DNA for the CDR3 is TGTGCCAGCGATAATCAACCGGGGACAGGGGCCTATGGCTACACCTTC. Translating gives CASDNQPGTGAYGYTF.

This rearrangement joins TRBV10-3 to TRBJ2-5, with 8 bases lining up with TRBD2. Trimming at V came to 3 bases and at J to 4 bases, leaving 10 bases not matched to a gene. The germline V gene encodes CDR1 ENHRY and CDR2 SYGVKD. This CDR3 is 16 amino acids long. CDR3 loop: CAISDLRGGPIETQYF. The CDR3 DNA reads TGTGCCATCAGTGACCTCCGGGGGGGCCCTATAGAGACCCAGTACTTC.

J is TRBJ2-3 and V is TRBV12-3 or TRBV12-4; 11 bases line up with TRBD2. The CDR3 contains 18 residues. The V segment lost 4 bases and the J segment 0 bases; nucleotides outside the gene matches: 9. The CDR3 sequence is CASSSLAGGPPSTDTQYF. The CDR3 DNA reads as TGTGCCAGCAGTTCCTTAGCGGGAGGGCCTCCTAGCACAGATACGCAGTATTTT.

The chain employs TRBV15 and TRBJ2-1; the match to TRBD2 covers 8 bases. The J call may be wrong; the DNA end is better matched by TRBJ2-7. Per the germline V gene, CDR1 is LNHNV and CDR2 is YYDKDF (reference sequence). The CDR3 totals 15 residues. CDR3 sequence: CATSSRTSSYNEQYF. The CDR3 nucleotides read TGTGCCACCAGCAGCCGGACTAGCTCCTACAATGAGCAGTACTTC.

This sequence joins TRBV12-3 or TRBV12-4 and TRBJ2-1, with unresolved D. This CDR3 spans 12 amino acids. Trimming took 3 bases from V and 8 from J, leaving 8 bases between them. CDR3 in amino acids: CASSLGRYEQFF. The CDR3 DNA reads TGTGCCAGCAGTTTGGGCAGGTATGAGCAGTTCTTC.

This sequence joins TRBV3-1 and TRBJ2-7; 8 nucleotides align to TRBD1. The V gene's germline CDR1 is LGHDT and CDR2 YNNKEL (reference sequence). This CDR3 is built from 14 residues. J lost 6 bases, V lost 0 bases, and 4 bases had no gene match. As DNA, the CDR3 is TGTGCCAGCAGCCAAGATGGACAGGGTAGCGAGCAGTACTTC. Translating gives CASSQDGQGSEQYF.

V and J are TRBV20-1 and TRBJ1-2, with 7 bases aligning to TRBD1. Germline-derived CDR1 and CDR2 are DFQATT and SNEGSKA (reference sequence). The CDR3 has 14 amino acids. V gave up 5 bases and J gave up 3 bases; unmatched junction bases: 9. CDR3 region: CSASGQAKDYGYTF. CDR3 nucleotide sequence: TGCAGTGCTTCCGGACAGGCGAAAGACTATGGCTACACCTTC.

This clonotype occurred a few times. The chain combines TRBV12-3 or TRBV12-4 with TRBJ2-1, with 10 bases that match TRBD2. V dropped 1 base and J dropped 6; count of bases not matched to a gene: 3. The CDR3 runs 15 residues. CDR3 sequence (DNA): TGTGCCAGCAGTTTAGAGAGCGGGAGGGCCAATGAGCAGTTCTTC. Translated: CASSLESGRANEQFF.

This clonotype was counted at least ten times. The junction and the germline gene differ at one end; a read error may be behind it. The chain combines TRBV5-1 with TRBJ1-2; TRBD1 might be the D (6 bases). This CDR3 contains 14 residues. Germline V gene sequence: CDR1 SGHRS, CDR2 YFSETQ. CDR3 bases: TGTGCCAGCAGCCCAGGAACAGGGAACTATGGCTACACCTTC. Its protein is CASSPGTGNYGYTF. The full variable domain, rest sourced from reference TRBV5-1 and TRBJ1-2, is KAGVTQTPRYLIKTRGQQVTLSCSPISGHRSVSWYQQTPGQGLQFLFEYFSETQRNKGNFPGRFSGRQFSNSRSEMNVSTLELGDSALYLCASSPGTGNYGYTFGSGTRLTVV.

The chain recombines TRBV7-9 with TRBJ1-2; TRBD1 aligns across 8 bases. The CDR3 spans 13 residues. With V trimmed by 5 bases and J by 7 bases, 6 bases remained unmatched. Germline-derived CDR1 and CDR2 are SEHNR and FQNEAQ (reference sequence). The CDR3: CASSRTGKGGYTF. The CDR3 DNA reads TGTGCCAGCAGCCGGACAGGGAAAGGTGGCTACACCTTC. Full variable domain (remainder filled in from reference TRBV7-9 and TRBJ1-2): DTGVSQNPRHKITKRGQNVTFRCDPISEHNRLYWYRQTLGQGPEFLTYFQNEAQLEKSRLLSDRFSAERPKGSFSTLEIQRTEQGDSAMYLCASSRTGKGGYTFGSGTRLTVV.

This clonotype occurred a few times. The chain is built from TRBV9 and TRBJ2-3; 8 positions match TRBD2. V shed 6 bases and J 1 base; nucleotides not matched to a gene: 4. Germline CDR1 and CDR2: SGDLS and YYNGEE. This CDR3 contains 14 residues. Here the CDR3 DNA reads TGTGCCAGCACTTCGGGACTAGGCACAGATACGCAGTATTTT. The encoded protein is CASTSGLGTDTQYF.

This clonotype is medium-sized (0.01 to 0.1%) in the sample. This chain joins TRBV12-3 or TRBV12-4 and TRBJ2-7, with D unclear. This CDR3 has 13 residues. V shed 1 base and J shed 3 bases, with 7 bases lying between them. Written as DNA, the CDR3 is TGTGCCAGCAGTTTAGGAGACATCTACGAGCAGTACTTC. Translation: CASSLGDIYEQYF.

V usage is TRBV5-5 and J usage is TRBJ1-1; 8 positions agree with TRBD1. The CDR3 is 15 amino acids. The germline V gene has CDR1 SGHKS and CDR2 YYEKEE (reference sequence). Germline trimming cut 4 bases from V and 1 base from J; bases unmatched to any gene: 6. In nucleotides, the CDR3 is TGTGCCAGCAGCAGGGACAGGATGGGGAACACTGAAGCTTTCTTT. Protein: CASSRDRMGNTEAFF.

CDR3 nucleotide sequence: TGCAGTGCTAGATCGGCGGACAGCGGCACAGATACGCAGTATTTT. This encodes CSARSADSGTDTQYF. V and J are TRBV20-1 and TRBJ2-3; maybe TRBD1 (6 bases). The CDR3 has 15 residues. V was trimmed by 2 bases and J by 1 base, leaving 13 bases between them. The germline V gene has CDR1 DFQATT and CDR2 SNEGSKA (reference sequence).

This chain uses TRBV5-6 with TRBJ1-2; D uncertain. V lost 3 bases and J 7 bases, leaving 16 bases between the germline ends. The germline V gene has CDR1 SGHDT and CDR2 YYEEEE. CDR3 length equals 14 residues. The CDR3 protein is CASSSGTSYGGYTF. The CDR3 DNA reads TGTGCCAGCAGCTCGGGAACATCCTACGGTGGCTACACCTTC.

This chain uses TRBV7-9 with TRBJ1-6, with 7 bases lining up with TRBD1. The trim removed 11 bases at V and 10 bases at J, leaving 8 bases unmatched. CDR1 is SEHNR, CDR2 FQNEAQ, per germline (reference sequence). This CDR3 has 12 residues. For the CDR3, the DNA is TGTGCCGCGGGCGCCAGGGGGTCACCCCTCCACTTT. Encoded protein: CAAGARGSPLHF.

The V call is TRBV25-1, the J call TRBJ1-2; D call uncertain. With 8 bases removed from V and 3 bases from J, the gap between germline ends came to 10 bases. In germline, CDR1 is MGHDK, CDR2 SYGVNS. This CDR3 region has 12 residues. The CDR3 sequence is CASAIGDYGYTF. The CDR3 nucleotides read TGTGCCAGCGCGATTGGAGACTATGGCTACACCTTC.

V and J are TRBV10-3 and TRBJ1-2; 8 bases are shared with TRBD1. The ends lost 8 bases at V and 3 bases at J; junction bases unmatched: 5. Germline V gives CDR1 ENHRY, CDR2 SYGVKD. This CDR3 is built from 13 residues. CDR3 bases: TGTGCCATCCAGGGGGCAGAGGACTATGGCTACACCTTC. It codes for CAIQGAEDYGYTF.

This clonotype was seen once. The rearrangement links TRBV4-1 to TRBJ1-2, with 11 bases that match TRBD1. The V and J ends lost 6 bases and 2 bases, in that order; junction bases with no gene match: 11. Looked up from germline, CDR1 is MGHRA and CDR2 is YSYEKL. The CDR3 length is 17 residues. The CDR3 bases are TGCGCCAGCAGACTTAAACCGGGACAGGGGGAAAACTATGGCTACACCTTC. Its translation is CASRLKPGQGENYGYTF.

A few counts support this clonotype. The V gene is TRBV10-3, the J gene TRBJ2-5, with D possibly TRBD1 on 5 matching bases. From germline, CDR1 is ENHRY and CDR2 SYGVKD. The V end was cut by 6 bases, the J end by 3 bases, with 5 bases between. The CDR3 covers 11 residues. CDR3 region: CAIRTEETQYF. The CDR3 bases are TGTGCCATCAGGACAGAAGAGACCCAGTACTTC.